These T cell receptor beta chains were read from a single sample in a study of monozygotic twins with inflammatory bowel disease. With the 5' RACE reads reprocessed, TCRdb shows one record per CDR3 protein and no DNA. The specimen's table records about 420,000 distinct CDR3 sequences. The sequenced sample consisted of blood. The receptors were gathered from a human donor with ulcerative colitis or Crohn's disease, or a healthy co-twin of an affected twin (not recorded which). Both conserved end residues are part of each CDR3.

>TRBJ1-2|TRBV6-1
CASSEDPGHLYGYTF
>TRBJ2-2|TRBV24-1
CATSDRTRGYTGELFF
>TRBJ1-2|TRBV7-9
CASSSPDRGPLGNGYTF
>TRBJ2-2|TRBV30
CAWSTSANTGELFF
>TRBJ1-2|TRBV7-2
CASSLPSRGKPDYGYTF
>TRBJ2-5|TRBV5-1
CASSLGFGGQETQYF
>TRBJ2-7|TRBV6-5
CASSWATIGLSDEQYF
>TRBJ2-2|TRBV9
CASNPSPRGRTGELFF
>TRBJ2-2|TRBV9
CASSVGGQNTGELFF
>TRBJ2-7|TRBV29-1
CSVASGSSEQYF
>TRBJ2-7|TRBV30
CAWSVLAGVGEQYF
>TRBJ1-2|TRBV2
CATELRGRDRYGYTF
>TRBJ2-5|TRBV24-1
CATSGTGAAMKRETQYF
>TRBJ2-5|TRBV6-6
CASSYSGGTQYF
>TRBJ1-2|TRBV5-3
CARSGTGTVYGYTF
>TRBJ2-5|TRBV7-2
CASSLGTSGRLAQYF
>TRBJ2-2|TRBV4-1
CASSQAPLVGNTGELFF
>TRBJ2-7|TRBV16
CASSPGLAGGQNEQYF
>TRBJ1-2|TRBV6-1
CASSEAAWRPF
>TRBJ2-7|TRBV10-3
CAIREYYEQYF
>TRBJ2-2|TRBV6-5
CASSRRTGELFF
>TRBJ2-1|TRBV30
CAWSATSSEQFF
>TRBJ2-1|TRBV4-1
CASSLSGAFIGEQFF
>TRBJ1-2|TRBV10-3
CAIREQGPDGYTF
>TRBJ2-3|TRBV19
CASSIPGGTDTQYF
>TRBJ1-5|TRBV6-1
CASSTGTLSNQPQHF
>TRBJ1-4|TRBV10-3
CAISETERWGKLFF
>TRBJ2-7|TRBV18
CASSPLGSEQYF
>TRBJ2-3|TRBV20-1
CSAGDPYSTDTQYF
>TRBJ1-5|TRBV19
CASRVMDEGNQPQHF
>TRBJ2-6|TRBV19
CASSRGKGSGANVLTF
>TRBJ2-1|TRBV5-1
CASSQKQGPTGLEFF
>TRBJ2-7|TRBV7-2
CASGTSYEQYF
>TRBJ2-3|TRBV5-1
CASSLAGRVPLDTQYF
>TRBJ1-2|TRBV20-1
CSPRGTIYGYTF
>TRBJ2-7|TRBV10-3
CAISESGRATYEQYF
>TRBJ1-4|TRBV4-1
CASSHPDRGGEKLFF
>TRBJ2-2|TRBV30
CAWRSPGRGGELFF
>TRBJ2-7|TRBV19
CASSKWDSVYEQYF
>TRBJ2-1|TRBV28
CASSPRFSGMFNEQFF
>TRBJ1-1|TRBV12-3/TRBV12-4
CASSERNRKNTEAFF
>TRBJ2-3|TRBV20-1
CSARISLTDTQYF
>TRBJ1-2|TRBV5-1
CASSLEAGSGYTF
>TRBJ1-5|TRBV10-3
CAIRGQGGQPQHF
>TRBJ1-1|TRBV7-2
CASSLGQQTEAFF
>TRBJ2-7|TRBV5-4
CASSLEGNWGEQYF
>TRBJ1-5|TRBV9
CASSVMPDGAQPQHF
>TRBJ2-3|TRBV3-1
CASRREESDTQYF
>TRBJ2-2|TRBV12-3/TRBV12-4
CASSLDRSRSTGELFF